This entry lists 20 T cell receptor beta chains sequenced from one sample in a study of T cells in tumors and immune-related adverse events. The method was immunoSEQ multiplex PCR; TCRdb's version includes in-frame clones alone and lacks a portion of them. Of roughly 4,000 clones listed, roughly 86% are singletons. The sequencing used skin tissue, collected from a patient treated with anti-PD-1 therapy. The receptors shown here come from a female donor with metastatic renal cell carcinoma.

The chain carries TRBV7-2 and TRBJ2-7; D may correspond to TRBD1 or TRBD2 (5 bases each). CDR1 is SGHTA, CDR2 FQGNSA, per germline. V gave up 8 bases and J gave up 5 bases, with 16 bases separating them. The CDR3 totals 13 residues. CDR3 protein: CASSGTLYDEQYF. As DNA, the CDR3 is TGTGCCAGCTCCGGGACCCTTTACGACGAGCAGTACTTC.

The V and J genes are TRBV7-8 and TRBJ1-3, with 8 bases that match TRBD1. This CDR3 has 14 amino acids. The junction had 7 bases not matched to a gene; V was cut back by 2 bases and J by 10 bases. CDR1 is SGHVS and CDR2 is FQNEAQ in the germline V gene. CDR3 in DNA: TGTGCCAGCAGCTTAAACCAGGGGGCAATAACCATATATTTT. Translation: CASSLNQGAITIYF.

The V call is TRBV2, the J call TRBJ1-2; no definite D call. Trimming removed 6 bases from V and 0 bases from J, with 14 bases in between. The germline gives CDR1 SNHLY, CDR2 FYNNEI. CDR3 length: 15 amino acids. CDR3 coding DNA: TGTGCCAGCAGCTATGGGAGGGCCCCTAACTATGGCTACACCTTC. Encoded protein: CASSYGRAPNYGYTF.

The chain has TRBV29-1 and TRBJ1-2, with D maybe TRBD1 (5 bases). The germline V gene encodes CDR1 SQVTM and CDR2 ANQGSEA. With 3 bases removed from V and 0 bases from J, the gap between germline ends came to 8 bases. The CDR3 is 13 residues long. CDR3 bases: TGCAGCGTTGAGGGGGGAGCTAACTATGGCTACACCTTC. This gives the protein CSVEGGANYGYTF.

The rearrangement uses TRBV5-1 and TRBJ1-2; 8 nucleotides align to TRBD1. Trimming removed 0 bases from V and 10 bases from J; junction bases left unmatched: 8. CDR1 and CDR2 from the germline V gene are SGHRS and YFSETQ. This CDR3 has 14 amino acids. The CDR3 bases are TGCGCCAGCAGCTTGGGGGGACAGGAAAAATCCTACACCTTC. It yields the protein CASSLGGQEKSYTF.

The rearrangement joins TRBV6-4 to TRBJ2-5, with D perhaps TRBD1 (6 bases). V shed 6 bases and J shed 4 bases, with 15 bases lying between them. The CDR3 covers 14 residues. Germline lookup yields CDR1 MRHNA and CDR2 SNTAGT. CDR3 residues: CASRTGGLGETQYF. The CDR3, as DNA: TGTGCCAGCAGGACAGGCGGCCTAGGAGAGACCCAGTACTTC.

The J gene is TRBJ2-7, the V gene TRBV28, with no clear D. Trimming stripped 5 bases from V and 4 bases from J, with 24 bases between. The V gene's germline CDR1 is MDHEN and CDR2 SYDVKM. The CDR3 length is 17 residues. CDR3 loop: CASSVKVHGRKMYEQYF. The CDR3 coding sequence is TGTGCCAGCAGTGTGAAGGTTCATGGGCGGAAAATGTACGAGCAGTACTTC.

The chain joins TRBV6-5 to TRBJ2-2; the D gene could be TRBD1 or TRBD2 (5 bases each). V lost 4 bases and J 12 bases, leaving 9 bases between the germline ends. The CDR3 sequence is 11 residues long. Germline CDR1 and CDR2: MNHEY and SVGAGI. The DNA for the CDR3 is TGTGCCAGCAGTTTGGGGGTACAGCTGTTTTTT. As protein: CASSLGVQLFF.

V usage is TRBV19 and J usage is TRBJ1-2; TRBD1 matches 7 bases. Germline V lookup: CDR1 LNHDA, CDR2 SQIVND (reference sequence). The CDR3 covers 14 residues. V lost 4 bases and J lost 4; bases outside the gene matches: 6. The chain's CDR3 is CASSTEGQSYGYTF. The DNA for the CDR3 is TGTGCCAGTAGTACCGAGGGACAGAGCTATGGCTACACCTTC.

The chain links TRBV28 to TRBJ2-7, with 8 positions matching TRBD2. Germline values: CDR1 MDHEN, CDR2 SYDVKM. The trim removed 1 base at V and 0 bases at J, leaving 5 bases unmatched. The CDR3 covers 16 residues. The CDR3 bases are TGTGCCAGCAGTTTATACGGGGGGGTAAACTCCTACGAGCAGTACTTC. Protein: CASSLYGGVNSYEQYF. The full variable domain, completed using reference TRBV28 and TRBJ2-7, is DVKVTQSSRYLVKRTGEKVFLECVQDMDHENMFWYRQDPGLGLRLIYFSYDVKMKEKGDIPEGYSVSREKKERFSLILESASTNQTSMYLCASSLYGGVNSYEQYFGPGTRLTVT.

The chain recombines TRBV20-1 with TRBJ2-5; maybe TRBD1 (5 bases). Germline V CDR1 and CDR2: DFQATT, SNEGSKA (reference sequence). V shed 3 bases and J shed 3 bases, with 5 bases lying between them. The CDR3 spans 11 residues. CDR3 residues: CSASREETQYF. Here the CDR3 DNA reads TGCAGTGCTAGCAGGGAAGAGACCCAGTACTTC.

This clone was counted once. This rearrangement joins TRBV5-4 to TRBJ1-1, with D possibly being TRBD1 (5 bases). The CDR3 has 18 amino acids. V dropped 0 bases and J dropped 5 bases, with 23 bases sitting between them. CDR1 is SGHNT, CDR2 YYREEE, per germline (reference sequence). Written as DNA, the CDR3 is TGTGCCAGCAGCTTGGCCCCCCCTTTTGATAGGGGAGGAACTGAAGCTTTCTTT. Amino acid sequence: CASSLAPPFDRGGTEAFF. The variable domain in full, with the rest retrieved from reference TRBV5-4 and TRBJ1-1, is ETGVTQSPTHLIKTRGQQVTLRCSSQSGHNTVSWYQQALGQGPQFIFQYYREEENGRGNFPPRFSGLQFPNYSSELNVNALELDDSALYLCASSLAPPFDRGGTEAFFGQGTRLTVV.

This clone was found a few times. The V gene is TRBV4-1, the J gene TRBJ2-7, with D uncertain. This CDR3 contains 14 residues. V was clipped by 1 base and J by 1 base, with 8 bases between them. The germline V gene has CDR1 MGHRA and CDR2 YSYEKL. The CDR3 spells CASSQAEVSYEQYF. In DNA, the CDR3 is TGCGCCAGCAGCCAAGCCGAGGTTTCCTACGAGCAGTACTTC.

In DNA, the CDR3 is TGTGCCAGCAGCTTGCAGGGGGGTGATGAGCAGTTCTTC. Translating gives CASSLQGGDEQFF. The chain joins TRBV7-7 to TRBJ2-1; D perhaps matches TRBD1 (7 bases). This CDR3 has 13 amino acids. Between the trimmed V and J ends, which lost 3 bases and 8 bases, there was a span of 11 bases. Germline CDR1 reads SSHAT; CDR2 reads FNYEAQ (reference sequence).

Only one count was recorded for this clone. This sequence joins TRBV5-1 and TRBJ2-3; no definite D call. The V gene's germline CDR1 is SGHRS and CDR2 YFSETQ. The CDR3 contains 14 residues. V lost 4 bases, J lost 0 bases, and 9 bases lay in between. In nucleotides, the CDR3 is TGCGCCAGCAGCCTGGACCCTAGCACAGATACGCAGTATTTT. It yields the protein CASSLDPSTDTQYF.

The sample holds a few counts of this clone. The rearrangement links TRBV11-3 to TRBJ2-1, with TRBD2 matching 9 bases. Germline V lookup: CDR1 SGHNT, CDR2 YENEEA. This CDR3 is built from 17 residues. The J segment lost 7 bases and the V segment lost 4 bases, leaving 14 bases of the junction unmatched. This CDR3 reads CASSSSNSGRGVNEQFF. CDR3 nucleotide sequence: TGTGCCAGCAGCTCCTCAAATAGCGGGAGAGGAGTTAATGAGCAGTTCTTC.

This sequence joins TRBV18 and TRBJ1-4; D gene unclear. CDR1 is KGHSH and CDR2 is LQKENI in the germline V gene. V was trimmed by 3 bases and J by 4 bases, leaving 12 bases between them. This CDR3 region has 15 residues. The DNA of the CDR3 is TGTGCCAGCTCACCTGAGTCAGGATTTAATGAAAAACTGTTTTTT. This gives the protein CASSPESGFNEKLFF. Full variable domain (outside the CDR3, taken from reference TRBV18 and TRBJ1-4): NAGVMQNPRHLVRRRGQEARLRCSPMKGHSHVYWYRQLPEEGLKFMVYLQKENIIDESGMPKERFSAEFPKEGPSILRIQQVVRGDSAAYFCASSPESGFNEKLFFGSGTQLSVL.

The chain is built from TRBV10-3 and TRBJ2-5; 8 nucleotides match TRBD1. The germline V gene has CDR1 ENHRY and CDR2 SYGVKD. The V segment lost 5 bases and the J segment 1 base; nucleotides outside the gene matches: 6. The CDR3 contains 15 residues. The CDR3 region has the DNA TGTGCCATCAGTCGAGGACAGGGAGGCCAAGAGACCCAGTACTTC. Its protein is CAISRGQGGQETQYF.

The V gene is TRBV4-1, the J gene TRBJ2-2; 8 bases line up with TRBD1. Trimming removed 2 bases from V and 7 bases from J; junction bases left unmatched: 6. This CDR3 contains 15 residues. Per the germline V gene, CDR1 is MGHRA and CDR2 is YSYEKL. DNA of the CDR3: TGCGCCAGCAGCCAACCCTGGACAGGGCACGGGGAGCTGTTTTTT. It encodes CASSQPWTGHGELFF.

This rearrangement joins TRBV5-1 to TRBJ1-1; a weak D match, TRBD1 (6 bases). The CDR3 is 15 amino acids. CDR1 and CDR2 from the germline V gene are SGHRS and YFSETQ. V lost 4 bases to trimming and J lost 4 bases, with 17 bases between them. The CDR3 region is CASSPQGQQGTEAFF. DNA of the CDR3: TGCGCCAGCAGCCCCCAAGGACAGCAAGGCACTGAAGCTTTCTTT.